This T cell receptor (beta chain) was found in a study of radiotherapy plus CTLA-4 blockade in lung cancer. Measured with immunoSEQ multiplex PCR; TCRdb has only the in-frame clones, and not every one. The sample shows about 120,000 clones, around 89% of them seen only once. The ends lost 6 bases at V and 6 bases at J; junction bases unmatched: 6. Germline V CDR1 and CDR2: SNHLY, FYNNEI. There are 13 residues in the CDR3. This specimen consisted of peripheral blood, obtained from a patient treated with radiotherapy plus ipilimumab. The chain combines TRBV2 with TRBJ1-2; the match to TRBD1 covers 8 bases. The TCR originated in a human donor with non-small cell lung cancer that progressed on radiotherapy plus ipilimumab. CDR3 region: CASSVTGVNGYTF. The CDR3 DNA reads TGTGCCAGCAGCGTGACAGGGGTAAATGGCTACACCTTC.